Included here is one T cell receptor beta chain sequence, with context. CDR1 is SGHNT and CDR2 is YYREEE in the germline V gene (reference sequence). The CDR3 is 16 amino acids. Trimming took off 5 bases at V and 2 bases at J, with 17 bases between the two ends. These data originate in a study of T cell changes during pregnancy in multiple sclerosis. Assay used: immunoSEQ multiplex PCR; TCRdb lists only in-frame clones, some missing. Among approximately 50,000 clones listed, approximately 94% were seen once. Sequenced here: CD4+ T cells from peripheral blood mononuclear cells, sampled in the third trimester of pregnancy. The V and J genes are TRBV5-4 and TRBJ1-5; D not certain. This TCR came from a female donor with multiple sclerosis, enrolled in a pregnancy study. CDR3: CASSQGPARGNQPQHF. Here the CDR3 DNA reads TGTGCCAGCAGTCAAGGACCCGCGAGGGGCAATCAGCCCCAGCATTTT.